This paragraph covers one T cell receptor beta chain sequence. The antigen is not known. The source of the sample is a study of vaccination and CD4 T cells after COVID-19. About the study: The convalescent population consisted of six males and four females, two of whom were of Hispanic ethnicity.

General study points: In convalescent patients, 304 of 307 vaccine-specific clones were spike mono-reactive.

This CDR3 is built from 15 residues. Germline V gene sequence: CDR1 MNHEY, CDR2 SVGAGI. V was clipped by 2 bases and J by 2 bases, with 10 bases between them. Each CDR3 protein gets one entry after TCRdb re-called the PCR reads with MiXCR. The sample consists of 20,000 or so distinct CDR3 sequences, 55% to 80% of them appearing once. This chain uses TRBV6-5 with TRBJ1-5; a possible D gene is TRBD1 (5 bases). This TCR was sampled from a human donor who had recovered from COVID-19. The sequencing here drew on CD4+ T cells from blood, taken after SARS-CoV-2 vaccination. The CDR3 loop reads CASSYAQGGNQPQHF. CDR3 bases: TGTGCCAGCAGTTACGCGCAGGGAGGCAATCAGCCCCAGCATTTT.